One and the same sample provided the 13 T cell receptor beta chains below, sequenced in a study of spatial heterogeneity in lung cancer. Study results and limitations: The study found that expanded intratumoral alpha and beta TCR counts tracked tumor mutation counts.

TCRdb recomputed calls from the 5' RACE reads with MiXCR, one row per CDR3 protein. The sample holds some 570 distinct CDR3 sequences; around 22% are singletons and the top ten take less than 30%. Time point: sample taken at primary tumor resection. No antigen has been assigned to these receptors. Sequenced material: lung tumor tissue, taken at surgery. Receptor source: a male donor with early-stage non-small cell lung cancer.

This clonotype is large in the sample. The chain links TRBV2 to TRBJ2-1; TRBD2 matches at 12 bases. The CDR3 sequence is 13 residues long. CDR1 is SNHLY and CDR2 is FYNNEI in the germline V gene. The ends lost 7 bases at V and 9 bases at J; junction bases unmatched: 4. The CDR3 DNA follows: TGTGCCAGCATCCTAGCGGGAGGGGCTGAGCAGTTCTTC. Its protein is CASILAGGAEQFF.

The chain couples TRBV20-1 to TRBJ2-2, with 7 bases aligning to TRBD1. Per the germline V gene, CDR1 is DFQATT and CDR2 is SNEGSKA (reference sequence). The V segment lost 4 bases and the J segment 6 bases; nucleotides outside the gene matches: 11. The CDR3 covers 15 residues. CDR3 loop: CSANGGQVDAGELFF. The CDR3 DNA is TGCAGTGCTAATGGAGGACAGGTAGACGCCGGGGAGCTGTTTTTT.

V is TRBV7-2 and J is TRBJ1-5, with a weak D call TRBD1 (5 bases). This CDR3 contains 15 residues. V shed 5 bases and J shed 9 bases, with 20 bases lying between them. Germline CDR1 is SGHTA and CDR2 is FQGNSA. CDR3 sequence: CASSPEGTSPLPQHF. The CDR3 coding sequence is TGTGCCAGCAGCCCAGAGGGGACTTCCCCATTGCCCCAGCATTTT.

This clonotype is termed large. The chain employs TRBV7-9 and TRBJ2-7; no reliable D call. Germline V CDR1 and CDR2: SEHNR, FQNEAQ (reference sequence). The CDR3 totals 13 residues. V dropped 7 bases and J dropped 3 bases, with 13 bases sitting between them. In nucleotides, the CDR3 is TGTGCCAGCACCAACGACAACCGCTACGAGCAGTACTTC. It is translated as CASTNDNRYEQYF.

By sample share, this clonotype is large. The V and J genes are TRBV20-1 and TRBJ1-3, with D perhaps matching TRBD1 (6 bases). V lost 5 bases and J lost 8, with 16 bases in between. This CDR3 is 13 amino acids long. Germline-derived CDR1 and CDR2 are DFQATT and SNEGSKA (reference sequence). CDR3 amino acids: CSARRDTRDTIYF. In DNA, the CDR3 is TGCAGTGCTCGCCGGGACACCAGGGACACCATATATTTT.

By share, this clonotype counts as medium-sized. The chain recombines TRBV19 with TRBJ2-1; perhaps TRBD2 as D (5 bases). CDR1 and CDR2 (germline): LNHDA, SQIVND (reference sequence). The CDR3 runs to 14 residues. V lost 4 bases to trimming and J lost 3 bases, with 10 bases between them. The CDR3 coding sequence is TGTGCCAGTAGTAAGAGCGGCCGCTACAATGAGCAGTTCTTC. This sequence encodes CASSKSGRYNEQFF.

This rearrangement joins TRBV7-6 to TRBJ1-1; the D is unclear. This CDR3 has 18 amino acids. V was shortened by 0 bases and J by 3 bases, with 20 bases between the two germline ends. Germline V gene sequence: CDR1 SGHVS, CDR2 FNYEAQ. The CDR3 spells CASSLAPGTARGDTEAFF. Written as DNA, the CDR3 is TGTGCCAGCAGCTTAGCGCCGGGTACAGCCCGAGGAGACACTGAAGCTTTCTTT.

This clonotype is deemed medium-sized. The CDR3 DNA reads as TGCAGTGCTAGAGGCACAGGCTACGAGCAGTACTTC. It yields the protein CSARGTGYEQYF. The rearrangement joins TRBV20-1 to TRBJ2-7; possibly TRBD1 for D (5 bases). In germline, CDR1 is DFQATT, CDR2 SNEGSKA (reference sequence). This CDR3 has 12 amino acids. V was trimmed by 1 base and J by 3 bases, leaving 7 bases between them.

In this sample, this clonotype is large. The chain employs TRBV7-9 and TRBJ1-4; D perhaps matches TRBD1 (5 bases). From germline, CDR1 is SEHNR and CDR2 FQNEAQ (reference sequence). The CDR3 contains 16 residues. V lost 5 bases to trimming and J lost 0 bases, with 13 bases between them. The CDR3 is CASSTWTPATNEKLFF. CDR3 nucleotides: TGTGCCAGCAGCACTTGGACACCAGCAACTAATGAAAAACTGTTTTTT.

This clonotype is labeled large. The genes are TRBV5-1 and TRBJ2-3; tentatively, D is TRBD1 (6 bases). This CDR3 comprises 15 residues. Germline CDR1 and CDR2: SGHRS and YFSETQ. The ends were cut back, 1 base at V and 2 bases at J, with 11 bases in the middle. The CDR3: CASSLTGLITDTQYF. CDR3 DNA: TGCGCCAGCAGCTTGACAGGGCTAATCACAGATACGCAGTATTTT.

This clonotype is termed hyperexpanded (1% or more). CDR3 region: CASSLGSGANVLTF. The CDR3 coding sequence is TGTGCCAGCAGCTTAGGCTCTGGGGCCAACGTCCTGACTTTC. This chain joins TRBV13 and TRBJ2-6; unclear D gene. The CDR3 runs 14 residues. Trimming removed 0 bases at V and 0 bases at J, with 0 bases between. CDR1 and CDR2 (germline): PRHDT, FYEKMQ (reference sequence).

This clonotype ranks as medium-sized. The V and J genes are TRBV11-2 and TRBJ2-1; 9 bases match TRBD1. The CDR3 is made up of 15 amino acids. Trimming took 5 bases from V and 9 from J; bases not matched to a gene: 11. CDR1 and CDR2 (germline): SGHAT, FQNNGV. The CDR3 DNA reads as TGTGCCAGCAGCCCGGGACAGGGATTGCGCAGTGAGCAGTTCTTC. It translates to CASSPGQGLRSEQFF.

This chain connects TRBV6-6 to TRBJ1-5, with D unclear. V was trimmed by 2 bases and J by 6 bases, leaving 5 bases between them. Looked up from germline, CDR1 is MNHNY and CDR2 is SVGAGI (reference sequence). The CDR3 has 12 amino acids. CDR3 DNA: TGTGCCAGCAGTTACGGCAGTCAGCCCCAGCATTTT. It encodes CASSYGSQPQHF.